This TCR beta chain was observed in a study of OX40 agonist ivuxolimab in advanced cancers. About the research overall: Prior checkpoint blockade (anti-PD-1, anti-PD-L1 or anti-CTLA-4) was permitted; about 40% had it.

A note on this clone: Its target is unknown.

The assay was immunoSEQ multiplex PCR, and TCRdb's table has in-frame clones only and misses some. Of 50,000 or so clones in the sample, 80% to 90% were seen once. Points from the study as a whole: Both blood CD4+ and CD8+ T cells showed clonal growth by week 6 at 0.1 to 3.0 mg/kg.

The TCR originated in an adult with an advanced solid tumor such as melanoma, head and neck, liver or kidney cancer. The source was CD4+ or CD8+ T cells sorted from blood, collected in a trial of the OX40 agonist ivuxolimab.

DNA for the CDR3: TGTGCCATTCGGACAGGGGATAATTCACCCCTCCACTTT. Encoded protein: CAIRTGDNSPLHF. V gene TRBV10-3 combines with J gene TRBJ1-6, with 9 positions matching TRBD1. This CDR3 region has 13 residues. The ends lost 9 bases at V and 5 bases at J; junction bases unmatched: 2. Germline V lookup: CDR1 ENHRY, CDR2 SYGVKD.